This TCR beta chain was sequenced in a study of monozygotic twins with cystic fibrosis. In the study overall: With roughly 16 PCR cycles, barcoded libraries came from approximately 2.7 micrograms of fragmented DNA. Study-wide points: Median Simpson clonality of approximately 0.009 suggested naive T cells predominated. Age, concordance and disease severity did not associate with shared CDR3 numbers. J usage was most co-twin-similar in 8 of 16 pairs, V in 13.

Deletions cut 3 bases from V and 1 base from J, with 9 bases between. CDR1 is SGHDN and CDR2 is FVKESK in the germline V gene. The CDR3 sequence is 14 residues long. Sequencing was performed with immunoSEQ multiplex PCR; in TCRdb, only in-frame clones are kept and a portion is missing. In the table there are roughly 35,000 clones, about 87% of which are singletons. As for this clone: The antigen is unknown.

The sequence came from a girl aged 2 to 10 with cystic fibrosis. Material for sequencing was blood. The rearrangement joins TRBV14 to TRBJ1-1, with D hard to call. CDR3 sequence (DNA): TGTGCCAGCAGCCATACGCAGAGGAACACTGAAGCTTTCTTT. Its protein is CASSHTQRNTEAFF.